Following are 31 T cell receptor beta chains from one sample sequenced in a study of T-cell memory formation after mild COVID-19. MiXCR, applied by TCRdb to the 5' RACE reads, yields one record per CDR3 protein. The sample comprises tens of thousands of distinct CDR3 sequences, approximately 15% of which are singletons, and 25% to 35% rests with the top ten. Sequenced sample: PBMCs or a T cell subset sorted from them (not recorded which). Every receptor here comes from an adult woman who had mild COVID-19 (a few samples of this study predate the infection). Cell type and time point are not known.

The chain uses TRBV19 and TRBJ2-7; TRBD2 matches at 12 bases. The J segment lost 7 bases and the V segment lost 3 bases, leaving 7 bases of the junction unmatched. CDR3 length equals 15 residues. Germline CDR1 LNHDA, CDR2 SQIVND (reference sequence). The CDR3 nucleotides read TGTGCCAGTAGTATCACTAGCGGGAGGCCCTGGGAGCAGTACTTC. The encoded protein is CASSITSGRPWEQYF.

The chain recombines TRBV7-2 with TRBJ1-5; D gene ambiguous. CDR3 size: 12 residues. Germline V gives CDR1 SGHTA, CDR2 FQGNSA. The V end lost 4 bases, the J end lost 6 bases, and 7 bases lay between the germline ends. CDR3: CASSSLLQPQHF. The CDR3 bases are TGTGCCAGCAGCTCATTACTTCAGCCCCAGCATTTT.

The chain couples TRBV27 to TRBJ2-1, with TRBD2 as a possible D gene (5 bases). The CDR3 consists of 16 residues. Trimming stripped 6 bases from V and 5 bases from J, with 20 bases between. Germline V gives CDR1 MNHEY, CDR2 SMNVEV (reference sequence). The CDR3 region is CASRQFLAGPDNEQFF. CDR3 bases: TGTGCCAGCAGGCAATTCTTGGCGGGCCCAGACAATGAGCAGTTCTTC.

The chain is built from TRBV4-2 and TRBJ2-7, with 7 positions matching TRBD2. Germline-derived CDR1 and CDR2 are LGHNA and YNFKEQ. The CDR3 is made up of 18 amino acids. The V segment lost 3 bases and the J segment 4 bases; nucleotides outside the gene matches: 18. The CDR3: CASSHTPLLAGVLYEQYF. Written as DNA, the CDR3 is TGTGCCAGCAGCCACACACCACTATTGGCGGGAGTCTTATACGAGCAGTACTTC.

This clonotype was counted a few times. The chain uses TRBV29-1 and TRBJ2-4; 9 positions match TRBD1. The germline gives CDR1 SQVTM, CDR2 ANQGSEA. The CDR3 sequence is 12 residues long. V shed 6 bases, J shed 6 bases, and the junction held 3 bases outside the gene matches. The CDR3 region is CSVAGQGNIQYF. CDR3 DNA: TGCAGCGTAGCGGGACAGGGAAACATTCAGTACTTC.

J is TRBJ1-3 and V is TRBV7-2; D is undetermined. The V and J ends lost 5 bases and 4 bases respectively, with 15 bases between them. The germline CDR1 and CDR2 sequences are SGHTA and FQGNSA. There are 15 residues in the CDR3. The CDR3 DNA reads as TGTGCCAGCAGCCCCGCCCCGGGCTCAGGAAACACCATATATTTT. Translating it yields CASSPAPGSGNTIYF.

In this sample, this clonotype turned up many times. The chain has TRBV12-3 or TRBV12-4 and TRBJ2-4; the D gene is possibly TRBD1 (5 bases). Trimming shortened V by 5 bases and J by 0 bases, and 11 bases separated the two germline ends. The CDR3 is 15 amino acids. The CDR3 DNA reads TGTGCCAGCAGTCCTAGACAGATAGCCAAAAACATTCAGTACTTC. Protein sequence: CASSPRQIAKNIQYF.

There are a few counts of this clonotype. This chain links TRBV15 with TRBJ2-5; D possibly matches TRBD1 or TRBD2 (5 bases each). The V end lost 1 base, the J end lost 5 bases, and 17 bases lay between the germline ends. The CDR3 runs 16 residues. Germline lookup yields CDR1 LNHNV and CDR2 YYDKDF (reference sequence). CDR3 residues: CATSRGVRDPQETQYF. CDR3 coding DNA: TGTGCCACCAGCAGAGGGGTTAGGGACCCCCAGGAGACCCAGTACTTC. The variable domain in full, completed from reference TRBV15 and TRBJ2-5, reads DAMVIQNPRYQVTQFGKPVTLSCSQTLNHNVMYWYQQKSSQAPKLLFHYYDKDFNNEADTPDNFQSRRPNTSFCFLDIRSPGLGDTAMYLCATSRGVRDPQETQYFGPGTRLLVL.

This CDR3 is CATSGSGALTGELFF. CDR3 nucleotide sequence: TGTGCCACCAGTGGTTCCGGGGCCCTCACCGGGGAGCTGTTTTTT. This chain connects TRBV15 to TRBJ2-2; D might be TRBD1 or TRBD2, each matching 5 bases. Germline V lookup: CDR1 LNHNV, CDR2 YYDKDF (reference sequence). The CDR3 has 15 residues. Trimming stripped 6 bases from V and 4 bases from J, with 15 bases between.

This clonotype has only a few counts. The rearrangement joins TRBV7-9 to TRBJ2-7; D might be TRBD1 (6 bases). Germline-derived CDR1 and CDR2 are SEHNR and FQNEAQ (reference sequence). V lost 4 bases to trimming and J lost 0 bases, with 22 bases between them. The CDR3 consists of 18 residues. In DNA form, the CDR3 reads TGTGCCAGCAGCTCCCCCCGGCCAATGCAGGGGACCTCCTACGAGCAGTACTTC. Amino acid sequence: CASSSPRPMQGTSYEQYF.

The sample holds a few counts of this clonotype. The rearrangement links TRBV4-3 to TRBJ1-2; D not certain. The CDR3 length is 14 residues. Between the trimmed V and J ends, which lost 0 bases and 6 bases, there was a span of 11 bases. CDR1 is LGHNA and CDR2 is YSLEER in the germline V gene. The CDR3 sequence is CASSQDLAVDGYTF. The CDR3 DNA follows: TGCGCCAGCAGCCAAGATTTGGCGGTGGATGGCTACACCTTC.

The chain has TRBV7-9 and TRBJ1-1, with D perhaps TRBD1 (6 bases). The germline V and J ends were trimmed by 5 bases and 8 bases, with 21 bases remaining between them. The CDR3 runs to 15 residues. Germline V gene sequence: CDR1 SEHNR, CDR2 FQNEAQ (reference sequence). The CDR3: CASSPYVLTGREAFF. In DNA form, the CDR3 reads TGTGCCAGCAGCCCCTACGTGCTTACAGGGCGGGAAGCTTTCTTT.

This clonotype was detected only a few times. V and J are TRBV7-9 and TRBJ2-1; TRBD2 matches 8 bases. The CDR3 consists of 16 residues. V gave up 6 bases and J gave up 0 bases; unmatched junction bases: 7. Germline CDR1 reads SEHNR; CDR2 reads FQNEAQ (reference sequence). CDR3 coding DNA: TGTGCCAGCAGGTCATCTAGCGGGCCCTCCTACAATGAGCAGTTCTTC. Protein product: CASRSSSGPSYNEQFF.

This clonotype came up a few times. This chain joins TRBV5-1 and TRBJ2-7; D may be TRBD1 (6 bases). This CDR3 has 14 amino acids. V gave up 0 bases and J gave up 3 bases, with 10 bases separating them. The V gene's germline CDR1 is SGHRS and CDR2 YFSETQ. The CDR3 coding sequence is TGCGCCAGCAGCTTGGCGGGCAGGGGCTACGAGCAGTACTTC. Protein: CASSLAGRGYEQYF.

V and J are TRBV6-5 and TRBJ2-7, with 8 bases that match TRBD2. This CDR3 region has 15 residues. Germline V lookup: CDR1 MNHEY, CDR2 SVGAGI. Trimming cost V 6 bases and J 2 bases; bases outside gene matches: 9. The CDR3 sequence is CASRGFGGGTYEQYF. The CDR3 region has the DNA TGTGCCAGCAGAGGGTTCGGGGGGGGCACCTACGAGCAGTACTTC.

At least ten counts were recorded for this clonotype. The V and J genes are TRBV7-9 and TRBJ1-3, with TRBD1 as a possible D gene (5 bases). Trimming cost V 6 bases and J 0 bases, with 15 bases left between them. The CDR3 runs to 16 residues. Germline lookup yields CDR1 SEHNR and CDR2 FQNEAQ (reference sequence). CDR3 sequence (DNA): TGTGCCAGCAGATCCGGGACGGTGACCTCTGGAAACACCATATATTTT. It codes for CASRSGTVTSGNTIYF.

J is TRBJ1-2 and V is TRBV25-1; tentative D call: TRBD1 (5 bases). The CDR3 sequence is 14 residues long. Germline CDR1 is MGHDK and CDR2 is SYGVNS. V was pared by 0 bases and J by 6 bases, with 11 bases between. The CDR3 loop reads CASSEYSEGHGYTF. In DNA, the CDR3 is TGTGCCAGCAGTGAATATTCGGAGGGGCATGGCTACACCTTC.

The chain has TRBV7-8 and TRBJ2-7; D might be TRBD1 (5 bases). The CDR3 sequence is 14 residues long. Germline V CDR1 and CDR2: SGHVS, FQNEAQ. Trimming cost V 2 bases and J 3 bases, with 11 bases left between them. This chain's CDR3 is CASSLKTVIYEQYF. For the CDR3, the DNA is TGTGCCAGCAGCTTAAAGACAGTAATCTACGAGCAGTACTTC.

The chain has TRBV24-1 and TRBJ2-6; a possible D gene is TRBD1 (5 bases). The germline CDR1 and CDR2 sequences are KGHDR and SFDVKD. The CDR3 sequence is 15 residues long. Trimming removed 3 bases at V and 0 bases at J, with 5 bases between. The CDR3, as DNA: TGTGCCACCAGTGATAGGGGCTCTGGGGCCAACGTCCTGACTTTC. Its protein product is CATSDRGSGANVLTF.

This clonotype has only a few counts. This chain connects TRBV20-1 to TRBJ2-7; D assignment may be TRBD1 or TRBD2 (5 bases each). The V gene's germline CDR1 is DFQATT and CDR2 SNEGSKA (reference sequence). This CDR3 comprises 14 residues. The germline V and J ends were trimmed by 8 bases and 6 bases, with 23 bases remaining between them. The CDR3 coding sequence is TGCAGTCCCAGATTGCCGGGACCCGTGGGCGAGCAGTACTTC. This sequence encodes CSPRLPGPVGEQYF.

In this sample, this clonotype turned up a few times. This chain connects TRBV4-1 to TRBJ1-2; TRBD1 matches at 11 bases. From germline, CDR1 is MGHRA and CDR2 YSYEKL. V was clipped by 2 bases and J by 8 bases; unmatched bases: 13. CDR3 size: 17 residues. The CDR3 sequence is CASSQNGGTGGPGGYTF. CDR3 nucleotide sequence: TGCGCCAGCAGCCAAAACGGTGGGACAGGGGGTCCAGGCGGCTACACCTTC.

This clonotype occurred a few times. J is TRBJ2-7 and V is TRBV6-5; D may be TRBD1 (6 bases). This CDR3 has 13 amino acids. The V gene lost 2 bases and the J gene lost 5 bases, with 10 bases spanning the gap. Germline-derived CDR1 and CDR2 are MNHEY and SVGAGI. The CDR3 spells CASSYSRGHEQYF. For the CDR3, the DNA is TGTGCCAGCAGTTACAGCAGGGGACACGAGCAGTACTTC.

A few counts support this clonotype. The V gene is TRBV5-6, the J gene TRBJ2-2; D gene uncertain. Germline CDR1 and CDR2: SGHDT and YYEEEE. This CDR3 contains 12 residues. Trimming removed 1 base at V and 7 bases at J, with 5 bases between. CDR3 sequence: CASSLLGGELFF. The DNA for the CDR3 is TGTGCCAGCAGCTTGCTTGGCGGGGAGCTGTTTTTT.

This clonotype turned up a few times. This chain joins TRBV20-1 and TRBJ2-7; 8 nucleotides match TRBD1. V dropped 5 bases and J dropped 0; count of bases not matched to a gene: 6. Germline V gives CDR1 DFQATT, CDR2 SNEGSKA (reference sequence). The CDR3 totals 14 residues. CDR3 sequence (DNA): TGCAGTGCTGGGGGTACAGGGGGCTCCTACGAGCAGTACTTC. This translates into CSAGGTGGSYEQYF.

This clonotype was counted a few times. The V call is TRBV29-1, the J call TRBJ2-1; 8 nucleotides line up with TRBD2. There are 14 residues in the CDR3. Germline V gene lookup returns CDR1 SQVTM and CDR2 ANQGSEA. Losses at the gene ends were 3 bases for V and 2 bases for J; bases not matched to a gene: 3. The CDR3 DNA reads TGCAGCGTTGAGCCTAGCGGGCCCTACAATGAGCAGTTCTTC. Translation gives CSVEPSGPYNEQFF.

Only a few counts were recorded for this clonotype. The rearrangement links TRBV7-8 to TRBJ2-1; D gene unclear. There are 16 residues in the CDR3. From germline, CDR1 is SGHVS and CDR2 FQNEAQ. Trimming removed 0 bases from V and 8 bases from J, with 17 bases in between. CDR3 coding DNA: TGTGCCAGCAGCTTAGCCCGTCTAGATCCCTGGGATGAGCAGTTCTTC. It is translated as CASSLARLDPWDEQFF.

The CDR3 is CASHKSGLAGDTQYF. CDR3 DNA: TGTGCCTCTCACAAATCCGGACTAGCGGGAGATACGCAGTATTTT. The chain combines TRBV7-9 with TRBJ2-3; 11 bases map to TRBD2. The germline V gene encodes CDR1 SEHNR and CDR2 FQNEAQ (reference sequence). The J segment lost 5 bases and the V segment lost 11 bases, leaving 12 bases of the junction unmatched. The CDR3 sequence is 15 residues long. Together with reference TRBV7-9 and TRBJ2-3, the CDR3 gives the full variable domain: DTGVSQNPRHKITKRGQNVTFRCDPISEHNRLYWYRQTLGQGPEFLTYFQNEAQLEKSRLLSDRFSAERPKGSFSTLEIQRTEQGDSAMYLCASHKSGLAGDTQYFGPGTRLTVL.

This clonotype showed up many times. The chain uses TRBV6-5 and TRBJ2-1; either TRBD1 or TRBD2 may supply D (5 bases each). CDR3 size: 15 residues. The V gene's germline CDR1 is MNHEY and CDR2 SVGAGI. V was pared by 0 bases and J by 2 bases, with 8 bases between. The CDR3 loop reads CASSYSVGAYNEQFF. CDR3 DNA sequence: TGTGCCAGCAGTTACTCTGTGGGGGCCTACAATGAGCAGTTCTTC.

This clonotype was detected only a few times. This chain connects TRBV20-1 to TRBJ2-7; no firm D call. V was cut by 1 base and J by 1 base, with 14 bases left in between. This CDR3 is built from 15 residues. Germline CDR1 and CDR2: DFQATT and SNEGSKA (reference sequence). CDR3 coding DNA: TGCAGTGCTAGAGCTGTGGGGAAGTCATCCTACGAGCAGTACTTC. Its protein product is CSARAVGKSSYEQYF.

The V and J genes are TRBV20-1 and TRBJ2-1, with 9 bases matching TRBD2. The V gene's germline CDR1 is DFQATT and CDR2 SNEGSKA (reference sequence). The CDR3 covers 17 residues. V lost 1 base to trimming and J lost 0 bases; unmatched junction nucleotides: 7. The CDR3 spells CSARALEAGGSYNEQFF. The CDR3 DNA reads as TGCAGTGCTAGAGCTCTGGAAGCGGGAGGCTCCTACAATGAGCAGTTCTTC.

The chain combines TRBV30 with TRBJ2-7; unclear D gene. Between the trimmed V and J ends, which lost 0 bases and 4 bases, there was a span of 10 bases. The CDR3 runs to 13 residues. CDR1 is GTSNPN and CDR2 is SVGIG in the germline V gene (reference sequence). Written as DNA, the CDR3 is TGTGCCTGGAGTGTACATCAGGATTACGAGCAGTACTTC. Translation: CAWSVHQDYEQYF.